These T cell receptor beta chains were read from a single sample in a study of shared clonotypes between healthy human individuals. TCRdb's table, derived via immunoSEQ multiplex PCR, lists solely in-frame clones and lacks some. Here the sample spans under 2,500,000 clones, 90% to 96% being singletons. The sample consisted of naive CD4+ T cells sorted from blood. These receptors were taken from a man aged 18 to 35 in good health. The conserved cysteine and the conserved F or W are not part of the CDR3 here.

>TRBV28
ASSLGFGPGQGAHQY
>TRBV27
ASSSLAGGFGYGYT
>TRBV6-8
ASSYYKGLSDTQY
>TRBV5-8
ASSGDRSLAKNIQY
>TRBV6-5
ASSPGSPDTQY
>TRBV5-1
ASSSLAGSEQY
>TRBV10-3
AISEKGQGAQAF
>TRBV19
ASSISFSYNEQF
>TRBV18
ASSPYPGLAGANVLT
>TRBV12-5
ASGLDGGTQY